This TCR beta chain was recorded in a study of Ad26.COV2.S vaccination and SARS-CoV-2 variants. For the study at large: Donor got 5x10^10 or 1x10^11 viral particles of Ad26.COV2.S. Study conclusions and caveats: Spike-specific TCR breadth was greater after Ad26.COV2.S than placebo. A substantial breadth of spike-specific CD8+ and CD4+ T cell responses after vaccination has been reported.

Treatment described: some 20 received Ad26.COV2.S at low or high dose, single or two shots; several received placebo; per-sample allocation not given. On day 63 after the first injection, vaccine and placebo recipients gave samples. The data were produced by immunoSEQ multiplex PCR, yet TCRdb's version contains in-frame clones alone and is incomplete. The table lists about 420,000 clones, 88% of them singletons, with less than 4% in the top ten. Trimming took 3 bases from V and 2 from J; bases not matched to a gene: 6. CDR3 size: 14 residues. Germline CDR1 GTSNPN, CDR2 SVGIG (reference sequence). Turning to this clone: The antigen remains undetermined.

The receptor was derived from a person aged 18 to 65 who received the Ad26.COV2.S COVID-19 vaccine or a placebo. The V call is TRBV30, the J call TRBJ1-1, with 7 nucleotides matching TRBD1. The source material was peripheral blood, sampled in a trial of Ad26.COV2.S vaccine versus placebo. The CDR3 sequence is CAWSPRQGNTEAFF. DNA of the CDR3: TGTGCCTGGAGCCCCCGACAGGGAAACACTGAAGCTTTCTTT.